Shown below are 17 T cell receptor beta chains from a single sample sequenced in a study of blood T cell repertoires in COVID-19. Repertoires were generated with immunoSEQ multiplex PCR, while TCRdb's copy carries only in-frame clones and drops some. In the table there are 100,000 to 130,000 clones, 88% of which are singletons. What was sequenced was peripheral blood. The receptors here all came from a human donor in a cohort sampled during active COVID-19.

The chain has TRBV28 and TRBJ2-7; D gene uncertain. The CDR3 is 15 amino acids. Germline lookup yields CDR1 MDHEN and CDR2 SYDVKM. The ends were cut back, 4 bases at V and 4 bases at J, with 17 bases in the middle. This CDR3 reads CASSSTVPRPYEQYF. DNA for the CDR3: TGTGCCAGCAGTTCGACTGTCCCCCGGCCGTACGAGCAGTACTTC.

The DNA for the CDR3 is TGTGCCAGCAGCTTGGTCGCCCCGGGAAACACAGATACGCAGTATTTT. Translated, it gives CASSLVAPGNTDTQYF. The V call is TRBV5-6, the J call TRBJ2-3; TRBD2 is a possible D gene (5 bases). CDR1 is SGHDT and CDR2 is YYEEEE in the germline V gene. The V end lost 0 bases, the J end lost 2 bases, and 13 bases lay between the germline ends. The CDR3 is made up of 16 amino acids.

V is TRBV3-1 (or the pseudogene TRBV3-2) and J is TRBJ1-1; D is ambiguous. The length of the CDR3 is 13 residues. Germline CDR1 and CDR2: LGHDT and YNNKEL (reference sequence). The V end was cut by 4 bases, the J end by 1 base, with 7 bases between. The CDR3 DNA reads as TGTGCCAGCAGCCGCCCGCGGAACACTGAAGCTTTCTTT. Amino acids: CASSRPRNTEAFF.

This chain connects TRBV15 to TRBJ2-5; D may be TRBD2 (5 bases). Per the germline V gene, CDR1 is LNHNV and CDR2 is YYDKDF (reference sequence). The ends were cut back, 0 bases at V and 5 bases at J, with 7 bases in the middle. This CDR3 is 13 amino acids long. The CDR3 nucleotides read TGTGCCACCAGCAGAGATCGGAGGGAGACCCAGTACTTC. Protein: CATSRDRRETQYF. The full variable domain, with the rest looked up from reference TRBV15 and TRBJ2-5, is DAMVIQNPRYQVTQFGKPVTLSCSQTLNHNVMYWYQQKSSQAPKLLFHYYDKDFNNEADTPDNFQSRRPNTSFCFLDIRSPGLGDTAMYLCATSRDRRETQYFGPGTRLLVL.

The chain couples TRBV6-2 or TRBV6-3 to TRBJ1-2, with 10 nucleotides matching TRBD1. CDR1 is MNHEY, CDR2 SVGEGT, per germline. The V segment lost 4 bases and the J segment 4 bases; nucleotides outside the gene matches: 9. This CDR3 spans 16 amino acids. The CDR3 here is CASSWDRDRGAYGYTF. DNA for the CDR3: TGTGCCAGCAGTTGGGACCGGGACAGGGGAGCCTATGGCTACACCTTC.

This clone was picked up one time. CDR3 loop: CASRETVPNYGYTF. The CDR3 DNA follows: TGTGCCAGTAGGGAGACAGTCCCAAACTATGGCTACACCTTC. The rearrangement links TRBV19 to TRBJ1-2; tentatively, D is TRBD1 (5 bases). This CDR3 comprises 14 residues. In germline, CDR1 is LNHDA, CDR2 SQIVND (reference sequence). V lost 6 bases and J 2 bases, leaving 13 bases between the germline ends.

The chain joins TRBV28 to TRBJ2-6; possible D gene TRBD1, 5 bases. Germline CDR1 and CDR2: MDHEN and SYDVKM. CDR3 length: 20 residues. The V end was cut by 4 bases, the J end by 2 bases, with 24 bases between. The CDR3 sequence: CASSYTYPPPGAAGANVLTF. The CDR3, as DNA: TGTGCCAGCAGTTACACTTATCCCCCCCCTGGGGCGGCTGGGGCCAACGTCCTGACTTTC.

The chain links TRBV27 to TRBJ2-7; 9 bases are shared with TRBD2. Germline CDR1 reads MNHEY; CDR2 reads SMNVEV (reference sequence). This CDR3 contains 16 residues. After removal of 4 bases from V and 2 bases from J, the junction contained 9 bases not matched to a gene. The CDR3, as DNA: TGTGCCAGCAGTTCTACACTAGCGGGCCGCCCCTACGAGCAGTACTTC. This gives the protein CASSSTLAGRPYEQYF.

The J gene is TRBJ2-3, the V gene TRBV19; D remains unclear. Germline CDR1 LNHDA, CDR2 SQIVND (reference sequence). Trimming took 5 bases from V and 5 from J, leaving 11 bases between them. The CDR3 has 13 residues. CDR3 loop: CASSSRPGDTQYF. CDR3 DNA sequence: TGTGCCAGTAGTTCCCGCCCGGGAGATACGCAGTATTTT.

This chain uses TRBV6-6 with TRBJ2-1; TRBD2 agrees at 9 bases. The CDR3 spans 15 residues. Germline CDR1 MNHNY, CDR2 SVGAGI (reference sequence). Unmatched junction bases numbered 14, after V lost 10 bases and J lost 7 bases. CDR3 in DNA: TGTGCCACCCTCCTCGGGGCGGGGGGGCCAAATGAGCAGTTCTTC. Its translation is CATLLGAGGPNEQFF.

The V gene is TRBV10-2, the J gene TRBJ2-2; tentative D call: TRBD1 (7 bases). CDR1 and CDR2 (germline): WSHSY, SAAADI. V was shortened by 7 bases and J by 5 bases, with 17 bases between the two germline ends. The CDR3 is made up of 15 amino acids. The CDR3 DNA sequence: TGCGCCAGCACGGAGGGGGCAGGGAAGACCGGGGAGCTGTTTTTT. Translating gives CASTEGAGKTGELFF.

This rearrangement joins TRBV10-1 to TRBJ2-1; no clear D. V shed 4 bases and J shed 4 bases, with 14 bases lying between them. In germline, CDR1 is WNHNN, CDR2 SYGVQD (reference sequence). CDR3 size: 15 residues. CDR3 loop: CASSVDSNPYNEQFF. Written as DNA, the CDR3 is TGCGCCAGCAGTGTAGACTCCAACCCTTACAATGAGCAGTTCTTC.

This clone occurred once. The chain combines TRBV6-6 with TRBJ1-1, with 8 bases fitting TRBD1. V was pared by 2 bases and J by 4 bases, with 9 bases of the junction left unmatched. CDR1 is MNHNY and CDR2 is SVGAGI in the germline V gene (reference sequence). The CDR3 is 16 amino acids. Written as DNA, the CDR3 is TGTGCCAGCAGTTACGGGATGACAGGGGCGACCACTGAAGCTTTCTTT. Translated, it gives CASSYGMTGATTEAFF.

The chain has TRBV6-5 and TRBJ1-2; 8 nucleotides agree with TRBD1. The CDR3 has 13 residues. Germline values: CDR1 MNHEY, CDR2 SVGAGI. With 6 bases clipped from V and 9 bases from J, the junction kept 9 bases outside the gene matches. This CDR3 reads CASSLGDRGSYTF. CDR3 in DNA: TGTGCCAGCAGCCTCGGAGACAGGGGTAGCTACACCTTC.

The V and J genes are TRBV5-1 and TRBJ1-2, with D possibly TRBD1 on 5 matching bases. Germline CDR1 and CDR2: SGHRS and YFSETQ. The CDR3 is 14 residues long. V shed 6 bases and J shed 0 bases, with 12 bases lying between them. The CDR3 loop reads CASNAGFTNYGYTF. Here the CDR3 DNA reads TGCGCCAGCAACGCAGGGTTCACTAACTATGGCTACACCTTC. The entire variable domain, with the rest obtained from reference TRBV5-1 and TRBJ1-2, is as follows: KAGVTQTPRYLIKTRGQQVTLSCSPISGHRSVSWYQQTPGQGLQFLFEYFSETQRNKGNFPGRFSGRQFSNSRSEMNVSTLELGDSALYLCASNAGFTNYGYTFGSGTRLTVV.

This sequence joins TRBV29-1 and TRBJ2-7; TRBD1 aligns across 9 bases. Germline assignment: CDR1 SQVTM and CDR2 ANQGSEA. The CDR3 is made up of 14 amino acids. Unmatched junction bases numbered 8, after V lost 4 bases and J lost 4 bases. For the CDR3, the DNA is TGCAGCGTTGGGCGGGACAGGGCCCCTTACGAGCAGTACTTC. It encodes CSVGRDRAPYEQYF.

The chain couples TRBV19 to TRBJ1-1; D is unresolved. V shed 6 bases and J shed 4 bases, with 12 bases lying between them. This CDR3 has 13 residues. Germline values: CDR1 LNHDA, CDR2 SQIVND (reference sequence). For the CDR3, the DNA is TGTGCCAGTAGCACTGGGTGGAGCACTGAAGCTTTCTTT. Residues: CASSTGWSTEAFF.